A single sample is the source of the 16 T cell receptor beta chains below, sequenced in a study of beta chain features in type 1 diabetes. What was sequenced were expressed TCRB transcripts, since all of the isolated RNA had been reverse transcribed. Method: immunoSEQ multiplex PCR; TCRdb's copy keeps in-frame clones and lacks some. The table shows 200,000 to 250,000 clones, with roughly 70% occurring only once. The sequencing sample was made of naive CD4+ T cells from blood. The receptors here all came from a young man in good health.

The V call is TRBV27, the J call TRBJ1-2, with D possibly being TRBD1 (6 bases). The ends were cut back, 4 bases at V and 9 bases at J, with 24 bases in the middle. CDR1 is MNHEY and CDR2 is SMNVEV in the germline V gene (reference sequence). The CDR3 is 16 amino acids. The CDR3 here is CASSSTGRTKGNSYTF. In DNA form, the CDR3 reads TGTGCCAGCAGTTCGACAGGTCGCACAAAGGGTAATAGCTACACCTTC.

This clone was counted only a few times. V and J are TRBV18 and TRBJ1-1; no firm D call. The germline gives CDR1 KGHSH, CDR2 LQKENI. This CDR3 comprises 15 residues. Trimming took 3 bases from V and 0 from J, leaving 11 bases between them. The CDR3, as DNA: TGTGCCAGCTCACCGAGTGGGAGCTTGAACACTGAAGCTTTCTTT. Protein product: CASSPSGSLNTEAFF.

The rearrangement joins TRBV30 to TRBJ2-7; tentatively, D is TRBD1 or TRBD2 (5 bases each). The V end was cut by 4 bases, the J end by 9 bases, with 19 bases between. Per germline, CDR1 GTSNPN and CDR2 SVGIG (reference sequence). This CDR3 has 13 amino acids. The CDR3 DNA follows: TGTGCCTGGACCGCCGGGACGGCGGTTGGGCAGTACTTC. This gives the protein CAWTAGTAVGQYF.

V gene TRBV4-2 combines with J gene TRBJ2-2; TRBD1 is a possible D gene (6 bases). This CDR3 spans 16 amino acids. The V end was cut by 4 bases, the J end by 7 bases, with 19 bases between. Germline V gene sequence: CDR1 LGHNA, CDR2 YNFKEQ. The CDR3 coding sequence is TGTGCCAGCAGCCTACTTCTACAGGGAACTGGCGGGGAGCTGTTTTTT. Its translation: CASSLLLQGTGGELFF.

V gene TRBV28 combines with J gene TRBJ2-1; 11 positions agree with TRBD2. This CDR3 has 16 amino acids. V trimming: 6 bases; J trimming: 8 bases; junction bases outside the gene matches: 12. From germline, CDR1 is MDHEN and CDR2 SYDVKM. Here the CDR3 reads CASSPARSSGRDEQFF. In DNA form, the CDR3 reads TGTGCCAGCAGCCCCGCTCGGAGTAGCGGGAGGGATGAGCAGTTCTTC.

The rearrangement joins TRBV6-6 to TRBJ2-7; D gene ambiguous. The V gene's germline CDR1 is MNHNY and CDR2 SVGAGI (reference sequence). Trimming took 2 bases from V and 0 from J, leaving 11 bases between them. CDR3 length: 15 amino acids. The CDR3 nucleotides read TGTGCCAGCAGTTACCCCTCCCTCAGCTCCTACGAGCAGTACTTC. It encodes CASSYPSLSSYEQYF.

V usage is TRBV7-9 and J usage is TRBJ2-4, with 9 positions matching TRBD2. There are 18 residues in the CDR3. J lost 0 bases, V lost 4 bases, and 10 bases had no gene match. Germline V CDR1 and CDR2: SEHNR, FQNEAQ (reference sequence). The CDR3 nucleotides are TGTGCCAGCAGCTCGTCTTGGGAAGCGGGGGGAGCCAAAAACATTCAGTACTTC. It codes for CASSSSWEAGGAKNIQYF.

Remarks on this clone: Sequence at one end of the junction differs from germline and may be a read error. J is TRBJ2-1 and V is TRBV25-1; D is ambiguous. The CDR3 has 13 amino acids. Germline values: CDR1 MGHDK, CDR2 SYGVNS. CDR3 DNA: TGTGCCACCAGTAGCCTCTCCTACAATGAGCAGTTCTTC. Protein product: CATSSLSYNEQFF.

This chain links TRBV25-1 with TRBJ2-7; D might be TRBD2 (6 bases). Trimming pared 5 bases from V and 0 bases from J, leaving 11 bases between. Germline loops: CDR1 MGHDK, CDR2 SYGVNS. CDR3 length: 14 residues. In DNA form, the CDR3 reads TGTGCCAGCAGTACTACGGACTACTCCTACGAGCAGTACTTC. Translation: CASSTTDYSYEQYF.

The chain is built from TRBV18 and TRBJ1-1; D is unclear. CDR1 and CDR2 from the germline V gene are KGHSH and LQKENI. V shed 6 bases and J shed 4 bases, with 12 bases lying between them. CDR3 length equals 13 residues. The CDR3 DNA is TGTGCCAGCTCGCCTGGAGGGCGCACTGAAGCTTTCTTT. Translating it yields CASSPGGRTEAFF.

A few counts support this clone. Other nucleotide sequences in the sample specify the same CDR3. The CDR3 bases are TGCAGCGCACAGGGGTCCGGGGAGACCCAGTACTTC. Its protein product is CSAQGSGETQYF. The chain uses TRBV29-1 and TRBJ2-5; 7 nucleotides line up with TRBD1. Germline V lookup: CDR1 SQVTM, CDR2 ANQGSEA. The trim removed 7 bases at V and 5 bases at J, leaving 7 bases unmatched. This CDR3 has 12 amino acids.

This clone turned up a few times. The chain has TRBV29-1 and TRBJ2-3; no firm D call. The V end was cut by 4 bases, the J end by 6 bases, with 14 bases between. CDR3 length: 13 amino acids. Per the germline V gene, CDR1 is SQVTM and CDR2 is ANQGSEA. Written as DNA, the CDR3 is TGCAGCGTTGGGGCCTGGGCGGAGGATACGCAGTATTTT. Encoded protein: CSVGAWAEDTQYF.

The chain uses TRBV10-2 and TRBJ2-2, with no clear D. Trimming shortened V by 4 bases and J by 8 bases, and 11 bases separated the two germline ends. The germline CDR1 and CDR2 sequences are WSHSY and SAAADI. The CDR3 contains 13 residues. Here the CDR3 DNA reads TGCGCCAGCAGTGCACAGCCACCGGGGGAGCTGTTTTTT. Its protein product is CASSAQPPGELFF.

CDR3 sequence reads: CASSLGTGYTF. The DNA of the CDR3 is TGTGCCAGCAGCTTAGGCACCGGCTACACCTTC. The chain is built from TRBV7-2 and TRBJ1-2; D unresolved. Looked up from germline, CDR1 is SGHTA and CDR2 is FQGNSA. CDR3 length: 11 residues. V lost 1 base to trimming and J lost 8 bases, with 5 bases between them.

The rearrangement joins TRBV5-4 to TRBJ2-5; 7 nucleotides line up with TRBD2. This CDR3 region has 14 residues. Per germline, CDR1 SGHNT and CDR2 YYREEE (reference sequence). With 4 bases clipped from V and 6 bases from J, the junction kept 9 bases outside the gene matches. For the CDR3, the DNA is TGTGCCAGCAGCGCCTCTAGCGGCTTGAAGACCCAGTACTTC. It is translated as CASSASSGLKTQYF.

A few counts support this clone. The J gene is TRBJ2-1, the V gene TRBV29-1; 7 nucleotides match TRBD2. The length of the CDR3 is 14 residues. Germline trimming cut 8 bases from V and 3 bases from J; bases unmatched to any gene: 10. Germline CDR1 reads SQVTM; CDR2 reads ANQGSEA. CDR3: CSSLSGGVYNEQFF. In nucleotides, the CDR3 is TGCAGCTCCCTGTCGGGAGGAGTCTACAATGAGCAGTTCTTC.